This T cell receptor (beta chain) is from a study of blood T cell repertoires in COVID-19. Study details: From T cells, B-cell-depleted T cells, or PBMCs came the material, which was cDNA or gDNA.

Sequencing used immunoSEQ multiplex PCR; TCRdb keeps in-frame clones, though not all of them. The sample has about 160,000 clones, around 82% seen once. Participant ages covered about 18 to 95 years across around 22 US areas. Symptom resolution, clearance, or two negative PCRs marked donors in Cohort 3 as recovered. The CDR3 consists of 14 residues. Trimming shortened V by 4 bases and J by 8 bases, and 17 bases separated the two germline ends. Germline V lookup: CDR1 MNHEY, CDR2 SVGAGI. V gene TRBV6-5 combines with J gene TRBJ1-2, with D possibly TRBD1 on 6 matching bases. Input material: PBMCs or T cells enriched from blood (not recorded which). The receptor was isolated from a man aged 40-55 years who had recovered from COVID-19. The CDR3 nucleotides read TGTGCCAGCAGTTTTCGCGGACAGACAGGAGGCTACACCTTC. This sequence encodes CASSFRGQTGGYTF.